This TCR beta chain was obtained from a study of blood T cell repertoires in COVID-19. The overall study: PBMCs, B-cell-depleted T cells, or T cells provided the cDNA or gDNA that made up the material.

How the authors handled the data: How many nucleated cells were present was estimated from reference gene primer amplification. Assay: immunoSEQ multiplex PCR; the TCRdb copy retains only in-frame clones and omits some. V, J and clone size are taken as reported in that table, and D and trimming were inferred from the DNA itself. Of roughly 250,000 clones in the sample, roughly 87% were seen once. CDR3 length: 13 residues. From germline, CDR1 is SEHNR and CDR2 FQNEAQ (reference sequence). In this sample, this clone turned up a few times. One end of the junction is discordant with germline, which a read error may explain.

The TCR sequence derives from a man aged 60 to 69 who had recovered from COVID-19. What was sequenced was peripheral blood. This chain uses TRBV7-9 with TRBJ2-1; TRBD1 agrees at 7 bases. CDR3: CASSSDRPGGKLF. The CDR3 nucleotides read TGTGCCAGCAGCTCCGACCGACCAGGGGGTAAGCTCTTC.